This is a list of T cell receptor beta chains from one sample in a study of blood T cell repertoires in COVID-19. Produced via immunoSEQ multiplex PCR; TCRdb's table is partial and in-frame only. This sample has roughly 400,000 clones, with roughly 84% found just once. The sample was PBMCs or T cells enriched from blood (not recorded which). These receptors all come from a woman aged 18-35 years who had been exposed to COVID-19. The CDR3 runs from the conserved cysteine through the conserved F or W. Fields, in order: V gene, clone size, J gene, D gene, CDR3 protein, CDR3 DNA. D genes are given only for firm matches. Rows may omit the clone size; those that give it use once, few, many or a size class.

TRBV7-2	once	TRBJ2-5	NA	CASSFGASGETQYF	TGTGCCAGCAGCTTTGGGGCTTCGGGAGAGACCCAGTACTTC
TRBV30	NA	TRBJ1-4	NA	CAWSSGFTTEKLFF	TGTGCCTGGAGCTCGGGGTTCACTACCGAAAAACTGTTTTTT
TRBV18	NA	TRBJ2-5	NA	CASSDLVLMTGQETQYF	TGTGCCAGCTCAGATCTAGTTCTCATGACGGGTCAAGAGACCCAGTACTTC
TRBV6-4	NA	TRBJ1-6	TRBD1	CASSEQGADNSPLHF	TGTGCCAGCAGTGAGCAGGGGGCGGATAATTCACCCCTCCACTTT
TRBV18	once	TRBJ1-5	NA	CASSPWQGGNQPQHF	TGTGCCAGCTCACCATGGCAGGGCGGCAATCAGCCCCAGCATTTT
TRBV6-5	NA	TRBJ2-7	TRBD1	CASSYSGTGHSYEQYF	TGTGCCAGCAGTTATTCCGGGACAGGGCACTCCTACGAGCAGTACTTC
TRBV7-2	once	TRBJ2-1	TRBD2	CASSSIAGEYNEQFF	TGTGCCAGCAGCTCTATAGCGGGAGAGTACAATGAGCAGTTCTTC
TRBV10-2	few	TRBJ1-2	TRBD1	CASSKDRAGYTF	TGCGCCAGCAGCAAGGACAGGGCTGGCTACACCTTC
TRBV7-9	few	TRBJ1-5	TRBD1	CASSLDVGQGGNQPQHF	TGTGCCAGCAGCTTAGATGTTGGACAGGGCGGCAATCAGCCCCAGCATTTT
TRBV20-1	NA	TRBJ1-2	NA	CSARQGGYTF	TGCAGTGCTAGACAGGGTGGCTACACCTTC
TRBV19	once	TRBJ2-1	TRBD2	CASSIVFGLDNEQFF	TGTGCCAGTAGTATCGTTTTCGGACTAGATAATGAGCAGTTCTTC
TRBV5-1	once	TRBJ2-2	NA	CASCLSGQTNTGELFF	TGCGCCAGCTGCTTATCGGGACAAACGAACACCGGGGAGCTGTTTTTT